These 31 T cell receptor beta chains share one sample of origin, sequenced in a study of cytomegalovirus exposure and HLA in healthy donors (dated by TCRdb to 2016 to 2017). Library creation used the immunoSEQ multiplex PCR assay. For the multiplex PCR, a mixture combining 60 forward primers for TCR Vbeta segments and 13 reverse primers for TCR Jbeta segments was used. This is the immuneACCESS table as TCRdb keeps it, with only in-frame sequences that have V and J called. A part of the clones is gone; compared with another copy, unresolved V genes explain less than half, and the rest is unexplained. This sample lists 140,000 to 150,000 clones; approximately 80% were detected once. Around 3% of the sample goes to the ten largest clones. The specimen was PBMCs. The receptor source for this set is a female donor in good health and CMV-seronegative.

This chain joins TRBV7-9 and TRBJ1-1; D not certain. The germline V and J ends were trimmed by 3 bases and 2 bases, with 16 bases remaining between them. The CDR3 contains 16 residues. Per the germline V gene, CDR1 is SEHNR and CDR2 is FQNEAQ (reference sequence). The CDR3: CASSLVGFGLNTEAFF. The DNA of the CDR3 is TGTGCCAGCAGCTTGGTGGGTTTTGGGCTAAACACTGAAGCTTTCTTT.

The chain is built from TRBV9 and TRBJ2-1, with a possible D match to TRBD1 (5 bases). Trimming stripped 6 bases from V and 6 bases from J, with 10 bases between. Germline lookup yields CDR1 SGDLS and CDR2 YYNGEE. The CDR3 length is 12 residues. In DNA form, the CDR3 reads TGTGCCAGCACCCTAAGGGGCAATGAGCAGTTCTTC. Translating gives CASTLRGNEQFF.

V usage is TRBV6-6 and J usage is TRBJ2-7, with D possibly being TRBD2 (6 bases). Germline CDR1 is MNHNY and CDR2 is SVGAGI (reference sequence). This CDR3 is 13 amino acids long. V was cut by 8 bases and J by 5 bases, with 16 bases left in between. As DNA, the CDR3 is TGTGCCAGCTGCGGGACGGGGATTAACGAGCAGTACTTC. It encodes CASCGTGINEQYF.

This chain joins TRBV5-1 and TRBJ2-1; tentatively, D is TRBD1 (6 bases). Per the germline V gene, CDR1 is SGHRS and CDR2 is YFSETQ. This CDR3 spans 16 amino acids. V lost 4 bases and J 4 bases, leaving 18 bases between the germline ends. In DNA, the CDR3 is TGCGCCAGCAGCCATCGGACAGTTCCTAGTTACAATGAGCAGTTCTTC. Protein product: CASSHRTVPSYNEQFF.

The chain has TRBV30 and TRBJ2-3; 13 bases line up with TRBD2. This CDR3 contains 18 residues. Per the germline V gene, CDR1 is GTSNPN and CDR2 is SVGIG (reference sequence). Trimming at V came to 5 bases and at J to 1 base, leaving 12 bases not matched to a gene. The DNA of the CDR3 is TGTGCCTGGTCTTACCCGACCGGACTAGCGGGAGGCACAGATACGCAGTATTTT. Encoded protein: CAWSYPTGLAGGTDTQYF.

The genes are TRBV11-2 and TRBJ2-2, with TRBD1 matching 7 bases. Germline lookup yields CDR1 SGHAT and CDR2 FQNNGV. J lost 9 bases, V lost 4 bases, and 14 bases had no gene match. The CDR3 sequence is 16 residues long. In DNA, the CDR3 is TGTGCCAGCAGCTCTGTGGACAGGTCGGAAATTTGGGAGCTGTTTTTT. Its translation: CASSSVDRSEIWELFF.

This sequence joins TRBV5-4 and TRBJ2-7, with D perhaps matching TRBD2 (6 bases). This CDR3 spans 12 amino acids. V lost 4 bases to trimming and J lost 7 bases, with 12 bases between them. Germline CDR1 SGHNT, CDR2 YYREEE (reference sequence). For the CDR3, the DNA is TGTGCCAGCAGCAATGGGACTCGGGAGCAGTACTTC. This translates into CASSNGTREQYF. The full variable domain, completed using reference TRBV5-4 and TRBJ2-7, is ETGVTQSPTHLIKTRGQQVTLRCSSQSGHNTVSWYQQALGQGPQFIFQYYREEENGRGNFPPRFSGLQFPNYSSELNVNALELDDSALYLCASSNGTREQYFGPGTRLTVT.

This clone was seen a few times. V is TRBV5-6 and J is TRBJ2-7; D perhaps matches TRBD1 (6 bases). This CDR3 has 14 amino acids. The ends were cut back, 3 bases at V and 0 bases at J, with 10 bases in the middle. Germline V gene sequence: CDR1 SGHDT, CDR2 YYEEEE. In nucleotides, the CDR3 is TGTGCCAGCAGCTGGCAGGGGAGCTCCTACGAGCAGTACTTC. As protein: CASSWQGSSYEQYF.

CDR3 sequence reads: CASSVRDRVGQPQHF. The CDR3 coding sequence is TGTGCCAGCAGCGTCCGGGACAGGGTAGGACAGCCCCAGCATTTT. The gene calls are TRBV7-8 and TRBJ1-5, with 9 bases fitting TRBD1. The J segment lost 7 bases and the V segment lost 5 bases, leaving 9 bases of the junction unmatched. The germline CDR1 and CDR2 sequences are SGHVS and FQNEAQ. The CDR3 sequence is 15 residues long.

The chain employs TRBV4-3 and TRBJ2-2; D perhaps matches TRBD1 (5 bases). The CDR3 is 15 amino acids. The V gene lost 0 bases and the J gene lost 4 bases, with 9 bases spanning the gap. Germline lookup yields CDR1 LGHNA and CDR2 YSLEER. The CDR3 loop is CASSQEAGFTGELFF. CDR3 nucleotides: TGCGCCAGCAGCCAAGAAGCAGGGTTCACCGGGGAGCTGTTTTTT.

The chain employs TRBV10-3 and TRBJ2-4; 10 positions agree with TRBD2. With 0 bases clipped from V and 6 bases from J, the junction kept 5 bases outside the gene matches. Per the germline V gene, CDR1 is ENHRY and CDR2 is SYGVKD. The CDR3 loop spans 16 amino acids. CDR3: CAISESASGGLNIQYF. The CDR3 bases are TGTGCCATCAGTGAGTCGGCTAGCGGGGGTTTAAACATTCAGTACTTC.

The chain is built from TRBV6-1 and TRBJ2-1; the match to TRBD1 covers 8 bases. The CDR3 contains 13 residues. With 6 bases clipped from V and 7 bases from J, the junction kept 5 bases outside the gene matches. Germline loops: CDR1 MNHNS, CDR2 SASEGT. The CDR3 DNA reads as TGTGCCAGCAGAATACAGGGGGAAAATGAGCAGTTCTTC. Its protein product is CASRIQGENEQFF.

The chain carries TRBV7-8 and TRBJ1-2, with unresolved D. Germline assignment: CDR1 SGHVS and CDR2 FQNEAQ. This CDR3 is 13 amino acids long. Deletions cut 1 base from V and 4 bases from J, with 7 bases between. CDR3 loop: CASSLVETYGYTF. The CDR3 DNA sequence: TGTGCCAGCAGCTTAGTGGAGACCTATGGCTACACCTTC.

This chain uses TRBV4-2 with TRBJ1-4; D is undetermined. The CDR3 sequence is 17 residues long. Between the trimmed V and J ends, which lost 4 bases and 0 bases, there was a span of 15 bases. Germline CDR1 is LGHNA and CDR2 is YNFKEQ. The CDR3 DNA follows: TGTGCCAGCAGCCCCGGCTTTCGGGATGCAACTAATGAAAAACTGTTTTTT. Amino acids: CASSPGFRDATNEKLFF.

V usage is TRBV4-2 and J usage is TRBJ2-2; D may be TRBD1 (6 bases). Trimming left V 5 bases short and J 1 base short, with 14 bases between. The CDR3 length is 16 residues. Germline CDR1 LGHNA, CDR2 YNFKEQ. CDR3 region: CASSSHGGQNTGELFF. CDR3 bases: TGTGCCAGCAGCTCCCATGGGGGCCAGAACACCGGGGAGCTGTTTTTT.

The chain joins TRBV7-3 to TRBJ1-1, with 12 bases identical to TRBD1. Losses at the gene ends were 1 base for V and 6 bases for J; bases not matched to a gene: 6. CDR1 is SGHTA, CDR2 FQGTGA, per germline. The CDR3 sequence is 16 residues long. The CDR3: CASSLNLGDRGPEAFF. CDR3 in DNA: TGTGCCAGCAGCTTAAATCTGGGGGACAGGGGGCCTGAAGCTTTCTTT.

J is TRBJ1-1 and V is TRBV10-3; D uncertain. The CDR3 spans 14 residues. Germline CDR1 is ENHRY and CDR2 is SYGVKD. Deletions cut 6 bases from V and 0 bases from J, with 11 bases between. The CDR3 spells CAISLGNMNTEAFF. The CDR3 bases are TGTGCCATCAGCCTCGGGAACATGAACACTGAAGCTTTCTTT.

To note about this clone: The sample carries other DNA sequences with the same CDR3. This chain links TRBV7-8 with TRBJ1-3; the D gene is possibly TRBD1 (5 bases). Trimming removed 5 bases at V and 1 base at J, with 15 bases between. The CDR3 is 16 amino acids. CDR1 and CDR2 (germline): SGHVS, FQNEAQ. DNA for the CDR3: TGTGCCAGCAGCGCAGCGGGGGGGACGTCTGGAAACACCATATATTTT. Protein: CASSAAGGTSGNTIYF.

The V call is TRBV6-5, the J call TRBJ2-2; D is perhaps TRBD1 (6 bases). The CDR3 has 15 residues. V dropped 5 bases and J dropped 4 bases, with 14 bases sitting between them. Per the germline V gene, CDR1 is MNHEY and CDR2 is SVGAGI. The CDR3 DNA reads TGTGCCAGCAGTGCTTACAGGGTTGGCACCGGGGAGCTGTTTTTT. It is translated as CASSAYRVGTGELFF.

This chain joins TRBV9 and TRBJ1-2; 7 nucleotides line up with TRBD1. Germline trimming cut 4 bases from V and 0 bases from J; bases unmatched to any gene: 6. This CDR3 spans 15 amino acids. Germline V CDR1 and CDR2: SGDLS, YYNGEE. The CDR3, as DNA: TGTGCCAGCAGCATGGGACAGAACGCTAACTATGGCTACACCTTC. This encodes CASSMGQNANYGYTF.

V gene TRBV7-2 combines with J gene TRBJ2-7; the match to TRBD2 covers 8 bases. There are 15 residues in the CDR3. Germline-derived CDR1 and CDR2 are SGHTA and FQGNSA. The ends lost 4 bases at V and 4 bases at J; junction bases unmatched: 9. The CDR3 loop reads CASSSPTSAKYEQYF. In DNA form, the CDR3 reads TGTGCCAGCAGCTCCCCGACTAGCGCCAAGTACGAGCAGTACTTC.

V gene TRBV27 combines with J gene TRBJ1-4; D call uncertain. CDR1 is MNHEY, CDR2 SMNVEV, per germline (reference sequence). The CDR3 consists of 17 residues. V dropped 0 bases and J dropped 0 bases, with 11 bases sitting between them. The CDR3 DNA is TGTGCCAGCAGTTTATCTCCCCTCCGAGCAACTAATGAAAAACTGTTTTTT. This encodes CASSLSPLRATNEKLFF.

CDR3 nucleotides: TGCAGCGTTGTGGGCCTGTTCACAGATACGCAGTATTTT. It yields the protein CSVVGLFTDTQYF. This chain links TRBV29-1 with TRBJ2-3; D gene ambiguous. V was shortened by 4 bases and J by 2 bases, with 10 bases between the two germline ends. Per germline, CDR1 SQVTM and CDR2 ANQGSEA. This CDR3 is 13 amino acids long.

This chain's CDR3 is CASRGTSTMNTGELFF. Here the CDR3 DNA reads TGCGCCAGCAGAGGGACTAGCACTATGAACACCGGGGAGCTGTTTTTT. The gene calls are TRBV5-1 and TRBJ2-2, with 9 positions matching TRBD2. The germline V gene has CDR1 SGHRS and CDR2 YFSETQ. The CDR3 runs to 16 residues. Unmatched junction bases numbered 6, after V lost 5 bases and J lost 1 base.

The DNA for the CDR3 is TGTGCCACCAGCAGGGACAGGGGAGTGGGTGGCTACACCTTC. Amino acids: CATSRDRGVGGYTF. The chain recombines TRBV15 with TRBJ1-2, with 9 nucleotides matching TRBD1. The CDR3 consists of 14 residues. The germline V gene encodes CDR1 LNHNV and CDR2 YYDKDF (reference sequence). The ends lost 3 bases at V and 7 bases at J; junction bases unmatched: 6.

The chain joins TRBV7-8 to TRBJ2-2; D is possibly TRBD2 (7 bases). The CDR3 totals 16 residues. Germline V CDR1 and CDR2: SGHVS, FQNEAQ. V lost 3 bases to trimming and J lost 3 bases, with 14 bases between them. The CDR3: CASSFRGAWYTGELFF. The CDR3 bases are TGTGCCAGCAGCTTCCGGGGGGCGTGGTACACCGGGGAGCTGTTTTTT.

V gene TRBV2 combines with J gene TRBJ2-1; D possibly corresponds to TRBD2 (6 bases). CDR3 size: 18 residues. V was clipped by 2 bases and J by 1 base, with 18 bases between them. Germline lookup yields CDR1 SNHLY and CDR2 FYNNEI. The CDR3 sequence: CASSESKVAAGSYNEQFF. CDR3 nucleotide sequence: TGTGCCAGCAGTGAAAGTAAGGTAGCGGCCGGATCCTACAATGAGCAGTTCTTC.

Only a few counts were recorded for this clone. J is TRBJ1-2 and V is TRBV18; TRBD1 matches at 7 bases. Germline lookup yields CDR1 KGHSH and CDR2 LQKENI. The CDR3 is 15 amino acids. Unmatched junction bases numbered 7, after V lost 2 bases and J lost 4 bases. CDR3 nucleotides: TGTGCCAGCTCACCAGAAGCAGGGGGACCCTATGGCTACACCTTC. It translates to CASSPEAGGPYGYTF.

Turning to this clone: The same CDR3 arises from other DNA sequences in this sample as well. The J gene is TRBJ1-6, the V gene TRBV28, with no clear D. Trimming cost V 4 bases and J 5 bases, with 3 bases left between them. The CDR3 length is 12 residues. Germline-derived CDR1 and CDR2 are MDHEN and SYDVKM. CDR3 region: CASSSNNSPLHF. DNA of the CDR3: TGTGCCAGCAGTTCTAATAATTCACCCCTCCACTTT.

The rearrangement joins TRBV5-6 to TRBJ1-1, with a tentative D call TRBD1 (6 bases). Trimming shortened V by 4 bases and J by 4 bases, and 23 bases separated the two germline ends. This CDR3 is 17 amino acids long. The germline V gene encodes CDR1 SGHDT and CDR2 YYEEEE. The CDR3: CASSPGTTRQVTTEAFF. The CDR3 DNA sequence: TGTGCCAGCAGCCCAGGGACGACGAGACAGGTGACCACTGAAGCTTTCTTT.

The chain carries TRBV27 and TRBJ1-5, with no clear D. CDR3 size: 15 residues. The germline gives CDR1 MNHEY, CDR2 SMNVEV (reference sequence). V dropped 2 bases and J dropped 0 bases, with 8 bases sitting between them. The CDR3 bases are TGTGCCAGCAGTTTAAGGTACTATAGCAATCAGCCCCAGCATTTT. This translates into CASSLRYYSNQPQHF.